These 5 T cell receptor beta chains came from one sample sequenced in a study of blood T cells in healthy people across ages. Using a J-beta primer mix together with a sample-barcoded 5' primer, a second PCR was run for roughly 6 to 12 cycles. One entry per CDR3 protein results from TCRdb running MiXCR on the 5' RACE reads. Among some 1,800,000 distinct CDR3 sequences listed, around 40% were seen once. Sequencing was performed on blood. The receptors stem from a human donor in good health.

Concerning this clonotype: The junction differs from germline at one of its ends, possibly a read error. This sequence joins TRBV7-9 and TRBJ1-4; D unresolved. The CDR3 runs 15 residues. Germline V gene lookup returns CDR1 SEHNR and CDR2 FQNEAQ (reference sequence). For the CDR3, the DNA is TGTGCCAGCAGCCCCTTCGCAGCAACTAATGAAAAACCGTTTTTT. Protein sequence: CASSPFAATNEKPFF.

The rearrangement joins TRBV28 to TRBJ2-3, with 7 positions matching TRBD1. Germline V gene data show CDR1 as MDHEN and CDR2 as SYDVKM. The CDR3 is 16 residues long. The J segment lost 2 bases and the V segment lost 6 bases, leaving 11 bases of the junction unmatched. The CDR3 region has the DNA TGTGCCAGCAGCCCTGGAGACAGGGTGACCACAGATACGCAGTATTTT. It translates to CASSPGDRVTTDTQYF.

This CDR3 reads CSARNSGSYGYTF. The CDR3 region has the DNA TGCAGTGCTAGGAATTCGGGTTCCTATGGCTACACCTTC. This chain connects TRBV20-1 to TRBJ1-2; D not resolved. The CDR3 runs 13 residues. From germline, CDR1 is DFQATT and CDR2 SNEGSKA (reference sequence). Trimming left V 3 bases short and J 4 bases short, with 12 bases between.

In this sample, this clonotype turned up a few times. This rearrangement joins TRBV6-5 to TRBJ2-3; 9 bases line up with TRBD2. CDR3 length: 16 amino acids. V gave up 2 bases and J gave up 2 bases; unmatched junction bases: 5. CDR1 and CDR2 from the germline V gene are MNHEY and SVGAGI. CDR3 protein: CASSYPSGANTDTQYF. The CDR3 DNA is TGTGCCAGCAGTTACCCTAGCGGGGCGAACACAGATACGCAGTATTTT.

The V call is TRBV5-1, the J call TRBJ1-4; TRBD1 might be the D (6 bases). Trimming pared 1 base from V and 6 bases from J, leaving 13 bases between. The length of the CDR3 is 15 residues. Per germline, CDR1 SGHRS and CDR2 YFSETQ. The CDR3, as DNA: TGCGCCAGCAGCTTGTTCAGGGGCTCGGATGAAAAACTGTTTTTT. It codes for CASSLFRGSDEKLFF. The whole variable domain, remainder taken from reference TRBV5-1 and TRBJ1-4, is KAGVTQTPRYLIKTRGQQVTLSCSPISGHRSVSWYQQTPGQGLQFLFEYFSETQRNKGNFPGRFSGRQFSNSRSEMNVSTLELGDSALYLCASSLFRGSDEKLFFGSGTQLSVL.